These T cell receptor beta chains were read from a single sample in a study of beta chain features in type 1 diabetes. TCRdb's table, derived via immunoSEQ multiplex PCR, lists solely in-frame clones and lacks some. This table holds about 240,000 clones, about 14% found once. The sample comprised naive CD4+ T cells from blood. The receptor source for this set is a man in his thirties or forties with type 1 diabetes. Both conserved end residues are part of each CDR3. Fields, in order: clone size, V gene, D gene, J gene, CDR3 DNA, CDR3 protein. A D gene is named only where the DNA matches it firmly. Where a row states a size, it is once, few, many or the class of an expanded clone; other rows omit it.

clone size: .; V gene: TRBV2; D gene: .; J gene: TRBJ2-5; CDR3 DNA: TGTGCCAGCGCCCTACTTGGCGGGCAGGAGACCCAGTACTTC; CDR3 protein: CASALLGGQETQYF
clone size: few; V gene: TRBV19; D gene: TRBD1; J gene: TRBJ2-2; CDR3 DNA: TGTGCCAGTAGAACAGGGGGCCTCACCGGGGAGCTGTTTTTT; CDR3 protein: CASRTGGLTGELFF
clone size: .; V gene: TRBV7-2; D gene: TRBD1; J gene: TRBJ2-7; CDR3 DNA: TGTGCCAGCAGCACGACAGGGGCCACAGGGGGCGAGCAGTACTTC; CDR3 protein: CASSTTGATGGEQYF
clone size: .; V gene: TRBV6-1; D gene: .; J gene: TRBJ1-2; CDR3 DNA: TGTGCCAGCAGTGAAGGGGGCGACTATGGCTACACCTTC; CDR3 protein: CASSEGGDYGYTF
clone size: few; V gene: TRBV5-1; D gene: .; J gene: TRBJ2-5; CDR3 DNA: .; CDR3 protein: CASSSSTGAEETQYF
clone size: .; V gene: TRBV7-6; D gene: .; J gene: TRBJ1-1; CDR3 DNA: TGTGCCAGCAGCTCACAGGAGAACACTGAAGCTTTCTTT; CDR3 protein: CASSSQENTEAFF
clone size: few; V gene: TRBV2; D gene: TRBD1; J gene: TRBJ1-5; CDR3 DNA: TGTGCCAGCAGTAAAGGACAGGGGGCTAGCAATCAGCCCCAGCATTTT; CDR3 protein: CASSKGQGASNQPQHF
clone size: few; V gene: TRBV7-9; D gene: TRBD1; J gene: TRBJ1-4; CDR3 DNA: TGTGCCAGCAGCTTCGAGGGAAAGACAGGGGGTGATGAAAAACTGTTTTTT; CDR3 protein: CASSFEGKTGGDEKLFF
clone size: .; V gene: TRBV5-4; D gene: TRBD2; J gene: TRBJ2-1; CDR3 DNA: TGTGCCACCAGGGACTGGACTAGCGGGAGGGATGAGCAGTTCTTC; CDR3 protein: CATRDWTSGRDEQFF
clone size: .; V gene: TRBV7-2; D gene: TRBD1; J gene: TRBJ1-1; CDR3 DNA: TGTGCCAGCAGCTTTAGGGACAGGAGTAAAGCTTTCTTT; CDR3 protein: CASSFRDRSKAFF
clone size: .; V gene: TRBV18; D gene: .; J gene: TRBJ1-1; CDR3 DNA: TGTGCCAGCTCACCGCTTACAGGGAGAGGCACTGAAGCTTTCTTT; CDR3 protein: CASSPLTGRGTEAFF
clone size: .; V gene: TRBV6-6; D gene: TRBD2; J gene: TRBJ2-3; CDR3 DNA: TGTGCCAGCAGCGTAAATAGCGGGGTCCAGTATTTT; CDR3 protein: CASSVNSGVQYF
clone size: .; V gene: TRBV5-1; D gene: TRBD1; J gene: TRBJ2-2; CDR3 DNA: TGCGCCAGCAGCTTGGTCCAGGGGGCGAACACCGGGGAGCTGTTTTTT; CDR3 protein: CASSLVQGANTGELFF
clone size: few; V gene: TRBV11-2; D gene: .; J gene: TRBJ2-1; CDR3 DNA: TGTGCCAGCAGCCGCGAGCGGAACTCAGACGGCAATGAGCAGTTCTTC; CDR3 protein: CASSRERNSDGNEQFF
clone size: .; V gene: TRBV18; D gene: .; J gene: TRBJ1-2; CDR3 DNA: TGTGCCAGCTCACCACCGGCAGGGGCGGGTGGCTACACCTTC; CDR3 protein: CASSPPAGAGGYTF
clone size: few; V gene: TRBV7-7; D gene: .; J gene: TRBJ2-2; CDR3 DNA: TGTGCTAGCAGCTTAGTGGCAGGTTCGAACACCGGGGAGCTGTTTTTT; CDR3 protein: CASSLVAGSNTGELFF
clone size: .; V gene: TRBV6-5; D gene: TRBD1; J gene: TRBJ2-1; CDR3 DNA: TGTGCCACCGCCCAGGGGGACCTCTCCTACAATGAGCAGTTCTTC; CDR3 protein: CATAQGDLSYNEQFF
clone size: few; V gene: TRBV6-5; D gene: .; J gene: TRBJ2-1; CDR3 DNA: TGTGCCAGCAGGGGAGGACGGTCCTTTGGAAATGAGCAGTTCTTC; CDR3 protein: CASRGGRSFGNEQFF
clone size: few; V gene: TRBV4-1; D gene: .; J gene: TRBJ1-5; CDR3 DNA: TGCGCCAGCAGCCAAGACGGAGTCTGGGCGGGGCAGCCCCAGCATTTT; CDR3 protein: CASSQDGVWAGQPQHF
clone size: .; V gene: TRBV5-1; D gene: .; J gene: TRBJ2-3; CDR3 DNA: TGCGCCAGCAGCACGACAGGTCGGACAGATACGCAGTATTTT; CDR3 protein: CASSTTGRTDTQYF
clone size: .; V gene: TRBV18; D gene: .; J gene: TRBJ2-2; CDR3 DNA: TGTGCCAGCTCACTCGACGGGGTCACCGGGGAGCTGTTTTTT; CDR3 protein: CASSLDGVTGELFF
clone size: .; V gene: TRBV6-5; D gene: TRBD1; J gene: TRBJ2-5; CDR3 DNA: TGTGCCAGCAGCTCCGGGACAGGGAGGGCAGAGACCCAGTACTTC; CDR3 protein: CASSSGTGRAETQYF
clone size: .; V gene: TRBV6-5; D gene: .; J gene: TRBJ1-1; CDR3 DNA: TGTGCCAGCAGTTACCACGGGTCTCGAACTGAAGCTTTCTTT; CDR3 protein: CASSYHGSRTEAFF
clone size: .; V gene: TRBV9; D gene: TRBD2; J gene: TRBJ2-3; CDR3 DNA: TGTGCCAGCAGCGTAGTTTCGGGGGGGCTTCCAGATACGCAGTATTTT; CDR3 protein: CASSVVSGGLPDTQYF
clone size: few; V gene: TRBV29-1; D gene: .; J gene: TRBJ2-7; CDR3 DNA: TGCAGCGTTGAGGGTGGAATAACAGGCTTCGGCGAGCAGTACTTC; CDR3 protein: CSVEGGITGFGEQYF
clone size: few; V gene: TRBV18; D gene: .; J gene: TRBJ1-1; CDR3 DNA: TGTGCCAGCTCACCAGATTTAACAGACGAAGCTTTCTTT; CDR3 protein: CASSPDLTDEAFF
clone size: .; V gene: TRBV7-9; D gene: TRBD1; J gene: TRBJ1-1; CDR3 DNA: TGTGCCAGCAGCTTATTGGACAGGGACCTTCCTGAAGCTTTCTTT; CDR3 protein: CASSLLDRDLPEAFF
clone size: .; V gene: TRBV2; D gene: .; J gene: TRBJ2-7; CDR3 DNA: TGTGCCAGCAGCGCCGGGATCCCATCCGAGCAGTACTTC; CDR3 protein: CASSAGIPSEQYF